This T cell receptor (beta chain) was sequenced during a study of cytomegalovirus exposure and HLA in healthy donors. Repertoires were generated with immunoSEQ multiplex PCR, while TCRdb's copy carries only in-frame clones and drops some. The sample shows 65,000 to 80,000 clones, around 94% of them seen only once. V lost 7 bases, J lost 7 bases, and 19 bases lay in between. Germline CDR1 and CDR2: PRHDT and FYEKMQ (reference sequence). The CDR3 is made up of 14 amino acids. The specimen was PBMCs. V is TRBV13 and J is TRBJ1-2; possible D gene TRBD1, 5 bases. The origin of this receptor is a young woman in good health and CMV-seronegative. CDR3: CASNLLRGVGGYTF. As DNA, the CDR3 is TGTGCCAGCAACTTGTTACGGGGGGTAGGTGGCTACACCTTC.